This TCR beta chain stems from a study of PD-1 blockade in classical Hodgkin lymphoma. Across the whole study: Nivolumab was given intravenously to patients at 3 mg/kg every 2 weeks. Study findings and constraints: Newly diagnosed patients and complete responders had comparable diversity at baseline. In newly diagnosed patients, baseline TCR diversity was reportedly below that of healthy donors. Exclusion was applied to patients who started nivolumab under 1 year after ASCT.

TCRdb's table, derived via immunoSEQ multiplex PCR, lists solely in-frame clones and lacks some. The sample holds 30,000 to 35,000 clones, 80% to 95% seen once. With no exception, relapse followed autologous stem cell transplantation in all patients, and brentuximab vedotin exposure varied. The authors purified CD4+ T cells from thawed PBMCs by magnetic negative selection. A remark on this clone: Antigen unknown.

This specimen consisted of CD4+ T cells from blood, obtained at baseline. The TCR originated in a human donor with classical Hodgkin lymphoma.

CDR3 DNA: TGTGCCAGTAGTTTCCTGAACAATGAGCAGTTCTTC. It translates to CASSFLNNEQFF. The chain is built from TRBV19 and TRBJ2-1; no clear D. Between the trimmed V and J ends, which lost 5 bases and 5 bases, there was a span of 7 bases. This CDR3 comprises 12 residues. The V gene's germline CDR1 is LNHDA and CDR2 SQIVND (reference sequence). Supplemented by reference TRBV19 and TRBJ2-1, the full variable domain reads DGGITQSPKYLFRKEGQNVTLSCEQNLNHDAMYWYRQDPGQGLRLIYYSQIVNDFQKGDIAEGYSVSREKKESFPLTVTSAQKNPTAFYLCASSFLNNEQFFGPGTRLTVL.